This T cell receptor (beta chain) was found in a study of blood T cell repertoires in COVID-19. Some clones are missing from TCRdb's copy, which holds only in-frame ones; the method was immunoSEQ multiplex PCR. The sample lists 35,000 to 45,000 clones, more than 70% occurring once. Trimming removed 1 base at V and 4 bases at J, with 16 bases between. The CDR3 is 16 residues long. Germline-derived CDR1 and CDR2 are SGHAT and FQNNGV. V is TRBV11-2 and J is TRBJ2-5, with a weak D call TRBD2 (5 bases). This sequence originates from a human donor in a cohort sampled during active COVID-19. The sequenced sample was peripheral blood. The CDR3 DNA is TGTGCCAGCAGCTTAGGAGTGAGTCCCGAGGGAGAGACCCAGTACTTC. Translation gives CASSLGVSPEGETQYF.